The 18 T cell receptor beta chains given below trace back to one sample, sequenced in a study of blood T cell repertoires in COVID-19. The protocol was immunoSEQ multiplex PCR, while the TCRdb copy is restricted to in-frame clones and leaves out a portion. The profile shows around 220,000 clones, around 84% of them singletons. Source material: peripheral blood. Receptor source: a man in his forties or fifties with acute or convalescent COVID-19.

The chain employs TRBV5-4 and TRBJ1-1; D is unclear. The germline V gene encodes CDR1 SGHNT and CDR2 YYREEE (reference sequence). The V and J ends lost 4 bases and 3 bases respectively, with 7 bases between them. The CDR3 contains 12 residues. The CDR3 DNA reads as TGTGCCAGCAGCGGGCGGGACACTGAAGCTTTCTTT. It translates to CASSGRDTEAFF.

The CDR3 region is CASSVFALGTVHYGYTF. CDR3 DNA sequence: TGTGCCAGTAGTGTTTTTGCCCTCGGGACAGTTCACTATGGCTACACCTTC. This chain links TRBV19 with TRBJ1-2; TRBD1 agrees at 7 bases. The CDR3 runs to 17 residues. Germline CDR1 reads LNHDA; CDR2 reads SQIVND (reference sequence). After removal of 5 bases from V and 3 bases from J, the junction contained 15 bases not matched to a gene.

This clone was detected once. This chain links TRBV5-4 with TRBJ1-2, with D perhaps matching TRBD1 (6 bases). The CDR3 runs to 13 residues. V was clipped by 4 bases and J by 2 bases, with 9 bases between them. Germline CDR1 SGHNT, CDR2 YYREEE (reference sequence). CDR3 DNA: TGTGCCAGCAGCCCTGGACAGAACTATGGCTACACCTTC. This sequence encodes CASSPGQNYGYTF.

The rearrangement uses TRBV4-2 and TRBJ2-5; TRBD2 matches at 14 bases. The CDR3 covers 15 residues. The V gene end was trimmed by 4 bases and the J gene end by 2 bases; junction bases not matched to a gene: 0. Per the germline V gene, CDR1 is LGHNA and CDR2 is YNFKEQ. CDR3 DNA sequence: TGTGCCAGCAGCCGGACTAGCGGGGGGCAAGAGACCCAGTACTTC. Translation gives CASSRTSGGQETQYF.

In nucleotides, the CDR3 is TGTGCCAGCAGCTTTGGGGGTTGGGGACAGGAAGCTTTCTTT. This translates into CASSFGGWGQEAFF. V and J are TRBV5-4 and TRBJ1-1, with TRBD1 matching 7 bases. V lost 2 bases, J lost 8 bases, and 9 bases stayed unmatched. The V gene's germline CDR1 is SGHNT and CDR2 YYREEE (reference sequence). The CDR3 runs to 14 residues.

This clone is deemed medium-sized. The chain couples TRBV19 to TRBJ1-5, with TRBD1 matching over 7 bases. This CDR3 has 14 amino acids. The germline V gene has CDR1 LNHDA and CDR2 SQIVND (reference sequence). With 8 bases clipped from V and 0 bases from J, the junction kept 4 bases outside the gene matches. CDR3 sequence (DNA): TGTGCCAGTCACAGGGGATCTAGCAATCAGCCCCAGCATTTT. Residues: CASHRGSSNQPQHF.

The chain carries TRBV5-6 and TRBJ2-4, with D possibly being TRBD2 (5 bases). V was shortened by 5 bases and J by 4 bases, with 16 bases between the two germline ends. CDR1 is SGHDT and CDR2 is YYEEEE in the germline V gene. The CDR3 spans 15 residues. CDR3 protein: CASSLRGNIKNIQYF. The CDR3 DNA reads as TGTGCCAGCAGTCTAAGAGGGAACATTAAAAACATTCAGTACTTC.

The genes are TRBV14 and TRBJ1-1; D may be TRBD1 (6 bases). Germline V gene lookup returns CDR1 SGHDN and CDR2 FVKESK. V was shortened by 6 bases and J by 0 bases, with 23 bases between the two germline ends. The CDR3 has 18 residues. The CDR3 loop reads CASSRFVGTPNMNTEAFF. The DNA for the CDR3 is TGTGCCAGCAGTCGATTCGTTGGGACACCGAATATGAACACTGAAGCTTTCTTT.

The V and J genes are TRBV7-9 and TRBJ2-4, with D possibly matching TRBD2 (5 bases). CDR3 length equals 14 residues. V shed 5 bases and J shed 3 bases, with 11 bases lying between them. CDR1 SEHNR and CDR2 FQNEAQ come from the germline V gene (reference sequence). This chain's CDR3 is CASSPSRDKNIQYF. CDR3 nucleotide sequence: TGTGCCAGCAGCCCTTCCCGGGACAAAAACATTCAGTACTTC.

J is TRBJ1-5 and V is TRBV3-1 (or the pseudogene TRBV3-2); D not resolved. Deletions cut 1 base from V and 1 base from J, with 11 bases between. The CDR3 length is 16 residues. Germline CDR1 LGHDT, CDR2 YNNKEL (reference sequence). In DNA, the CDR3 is TGTGCCAGCAGCCAAGGAGGCGTTGGGAGCAATCAGCCCCAGCATTTT. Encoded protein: CASSQGGVGSNQPQHF.

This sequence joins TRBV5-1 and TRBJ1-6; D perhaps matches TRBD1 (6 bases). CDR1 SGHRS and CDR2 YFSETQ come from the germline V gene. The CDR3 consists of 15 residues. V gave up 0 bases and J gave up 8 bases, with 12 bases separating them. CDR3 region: CASSLEVGQYSPLHF. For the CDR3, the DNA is TGCGCCAGCAGCTTGGAGGTGGGACAATATTCACCCCTCCACTTT.

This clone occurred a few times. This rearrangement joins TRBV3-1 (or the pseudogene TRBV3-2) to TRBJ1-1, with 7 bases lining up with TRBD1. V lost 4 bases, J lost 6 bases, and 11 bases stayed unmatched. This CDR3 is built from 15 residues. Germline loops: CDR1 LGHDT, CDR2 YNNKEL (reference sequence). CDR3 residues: CASSRTRQGNSEAFF. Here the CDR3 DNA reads TGTGCCAGCAGCCGAACGAGACAGGGAAACTCTGAAGCTTTCTTT.

Here the CDR3 DNA reads TGTGCCAGCAGCTTAGTTGAGGTCCGAAACTATAATTCACCCCTCCACTTT. Residues: CASSLVEVRNYNSPLHF. This sequence joins TRBV7-2 and TRBJ1-6; D is ambiguous. Trimming removed 1 base from V and 3 bases from J, with 13 bases in between. The CDR3 has 17 residues. Germline CDR1 reads SGHTA; CDR2 reads FQGNSA.

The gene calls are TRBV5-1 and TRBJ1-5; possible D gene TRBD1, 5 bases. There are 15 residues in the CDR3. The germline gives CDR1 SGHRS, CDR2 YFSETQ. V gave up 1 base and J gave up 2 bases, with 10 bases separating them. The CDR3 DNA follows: TGCGCCAGCAGCTTGCAGGGTCAGCGCAATCAGCCCCAGCATTTT. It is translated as CASSLQGQRNQPQHF. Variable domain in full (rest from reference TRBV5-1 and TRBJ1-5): KAGVTQTPRYLIKTRGQQVTLSCSPISGHRSVSWYQQTPGQGLQFLFEYFSETQRNKGNFPGRFSGRQFSNSRSEMNVSTLELGDSALYLCASSLQGQRNQPQHFGDGTRLSIL.

CDR3 in amino acids: CASSTSENSPLHF. CDR3 nucleotide sequence: TGTGCCAGCAGCACTTCTGAAAATTCACCCCTCCACTTT. V usage is TRBV11-1 and J usage is TRBJ1-6; D is unclear. V dropped 5 bases and J dropped 7 bases, with 9 bases sitting between them. This CDR3 comprises 13 residues. Germline lookup yields CDR1 SGHAT and CDR2 FQDESV (reference sequence).

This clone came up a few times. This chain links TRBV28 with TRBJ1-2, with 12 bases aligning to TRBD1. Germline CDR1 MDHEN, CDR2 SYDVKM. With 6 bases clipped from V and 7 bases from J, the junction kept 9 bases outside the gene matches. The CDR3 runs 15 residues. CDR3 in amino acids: CASSPHGTGGGGYTF. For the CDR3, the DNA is TGTGCCAGCAGCCCGCATGGGACAGGGGGCGGTGGCTACACCTTC.

The CDR3 spells CASSWGQGDTEAFF. The DNA for the CDR3 is TGCGCCAGCAGCTGGGGACAGGGTGACACTGAAGCTTTCTTT. This rearrangement joins TRBV5-1 to TRBJ1-1; 9 bases match TRBD1. The V segment lost 3 bases and the J segment 3 bases; nucleotides outside the gene matches: 3. Germline V gene sequence: CDR1 SGHRS, CDR2 YFSETQ. The CDR3 length is 14 residues.

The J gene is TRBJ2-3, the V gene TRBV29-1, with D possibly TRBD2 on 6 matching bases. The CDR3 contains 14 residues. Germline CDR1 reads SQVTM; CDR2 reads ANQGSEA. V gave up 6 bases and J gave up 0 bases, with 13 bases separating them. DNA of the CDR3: TGCAGCGTCACACCCGGGACTAGCACAGATACGCAGTATTTT. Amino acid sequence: CSVTPGTSTDTQYF.